This entry features one T cell receptor beta chain sequence. These data come from a study of T cell changes during pregnancy in multiple sclerosis. Method: immunoSEQ multiplex PCR; TCRdb's copy keeps in-frame clones and lacks some. The top ten clones hold 1.5% of a sample with under 85,000 clones, 90% of them seen once. Germline values: CDR1 SGDLS, CDR2 YYNGEE. The V end lost 0 bases, the J end lost 5 bases, and 11 bases lay between the germline ends. This CDR3 is built from 15 residues. The input for sequencing was peripheral blood, taken in the third trimester of pregnancy. The chain has TRBV9 and TRBJ1-4; D unclear. The TCR originated in a female donor with multiple sclerosis, enrolled in a pregnancy study. Written as DNA, the CDR3 is TGTGCCAGCAGCGTAGGGTGGGCGATAAATGAAAAACTGTTTTTT. It specifies CASSVGWAINEKLFF.